This T cell receptor beta chain comes out of a study of identical twins. This clonotype was found once. Germline values: CDR1 SGHNT, CDR2 YENEEA. V was trimmed by 4 bases and J by 9 bases, leaving 19 bases between them. The CDR3 length is 14 residues. MiXCR, run by TCRdb on the 5' RACE reads, gives a single entry per CDR3 protein. The data contain more than 600,000 distinct CDR3 sequences, 18% of them seen just once; the ten biggest clones take up roughly 14%. A further study also used this sample, focusing on T cells expressing NK-cell markers. That report notes: Source material for TCR beta repertoires consisted of sorted CD3+CD56+NKG2C+, CD3+CD56+NKG2C- and CD3+CD56-NKG2C+ T cells.

The chain couples TRBV11-3 to TRBJ2-7, with D tentatively TRBD2 (5 bases). The receptor comes from a woman under 30 in good health. The sequenced sample was PBMCs. DNA for the CDR3: TGTGCCAGCAGCTCTGGAGGAGACGCAAGACCGCAGTACTTC. It is translated as CASSSGGDARPQYF.